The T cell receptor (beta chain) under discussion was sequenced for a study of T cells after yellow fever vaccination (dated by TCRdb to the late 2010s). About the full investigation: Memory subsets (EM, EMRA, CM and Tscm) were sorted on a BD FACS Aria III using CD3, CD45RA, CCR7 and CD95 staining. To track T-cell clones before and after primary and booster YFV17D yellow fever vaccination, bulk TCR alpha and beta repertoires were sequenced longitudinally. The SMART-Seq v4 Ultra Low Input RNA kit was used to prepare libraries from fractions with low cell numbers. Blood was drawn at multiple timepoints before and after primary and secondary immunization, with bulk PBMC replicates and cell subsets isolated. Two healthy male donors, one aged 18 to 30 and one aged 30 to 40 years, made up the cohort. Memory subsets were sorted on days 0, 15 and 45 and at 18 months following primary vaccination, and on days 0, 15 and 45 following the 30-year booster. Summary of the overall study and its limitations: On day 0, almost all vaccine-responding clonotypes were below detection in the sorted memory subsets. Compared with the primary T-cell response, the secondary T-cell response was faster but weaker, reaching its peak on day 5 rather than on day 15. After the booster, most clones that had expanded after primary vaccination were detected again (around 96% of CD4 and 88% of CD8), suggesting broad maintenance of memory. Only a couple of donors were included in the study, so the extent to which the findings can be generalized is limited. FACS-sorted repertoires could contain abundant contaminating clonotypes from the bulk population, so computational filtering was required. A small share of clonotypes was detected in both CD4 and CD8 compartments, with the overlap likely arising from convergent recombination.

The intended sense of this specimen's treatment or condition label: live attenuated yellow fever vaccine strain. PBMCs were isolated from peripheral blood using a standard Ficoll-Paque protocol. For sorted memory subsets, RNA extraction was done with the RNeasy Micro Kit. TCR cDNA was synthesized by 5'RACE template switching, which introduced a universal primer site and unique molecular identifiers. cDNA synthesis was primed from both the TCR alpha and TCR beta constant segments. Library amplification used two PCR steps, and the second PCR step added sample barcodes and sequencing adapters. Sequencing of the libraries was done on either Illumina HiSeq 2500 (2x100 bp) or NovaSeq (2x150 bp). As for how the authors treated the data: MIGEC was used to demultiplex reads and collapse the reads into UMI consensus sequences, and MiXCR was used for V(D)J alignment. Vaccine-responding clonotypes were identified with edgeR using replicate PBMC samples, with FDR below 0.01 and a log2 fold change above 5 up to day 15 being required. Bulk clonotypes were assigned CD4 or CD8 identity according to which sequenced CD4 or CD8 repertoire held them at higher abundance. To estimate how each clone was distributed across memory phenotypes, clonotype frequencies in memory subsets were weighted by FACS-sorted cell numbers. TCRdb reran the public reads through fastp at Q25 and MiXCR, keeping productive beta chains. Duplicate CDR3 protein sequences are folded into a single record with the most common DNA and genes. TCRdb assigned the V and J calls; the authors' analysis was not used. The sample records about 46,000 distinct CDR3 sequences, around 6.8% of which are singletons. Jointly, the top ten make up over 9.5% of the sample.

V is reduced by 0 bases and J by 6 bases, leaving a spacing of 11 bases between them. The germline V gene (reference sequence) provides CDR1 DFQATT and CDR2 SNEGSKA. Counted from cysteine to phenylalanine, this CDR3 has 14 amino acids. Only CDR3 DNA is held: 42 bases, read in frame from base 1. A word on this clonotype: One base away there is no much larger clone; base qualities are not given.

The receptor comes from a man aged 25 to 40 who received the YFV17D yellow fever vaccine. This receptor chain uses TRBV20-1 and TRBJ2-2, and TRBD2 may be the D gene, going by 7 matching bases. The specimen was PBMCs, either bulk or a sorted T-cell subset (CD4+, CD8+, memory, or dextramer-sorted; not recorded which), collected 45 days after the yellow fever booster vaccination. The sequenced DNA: TGCAGTGCTAGAGACGGAGGGGGGGCCGGGGAGCTGTTTTTT. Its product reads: CSARDGGGAGELFF.